This TCR beta chain was identified in a study of blood T cell repertoires in COVID-19. Per the germline V gene, CDR1 is LNHDA and CDR2 is SQIVND (reference sequence). This CDR3 is 15 amino acids long. V trimming: 4 bases; J trimming: 0 bases; junction bases outside the gene matches: 4. Here immunoSEQ multiplex PCR was the method, and the copy in TCRdb shows in-frame clones only, minus some. Among 330,000 or so clones listed, around 87% were seen once. Cohort placement rested on clinical history that participants reported themselves. The table lists this clone with a count of one. What was sequenced was PBMCs or T cells enriched from blood (not recorded which). The chain employs TRBV19 and TRBJ2-7, with 9 nucleotides matching TRBD2. This receptor was taken from a middle-aged man in a cohort exposed to, infected with or recovered from COVID-19 (not recorded which). CDR3 nucleotides: TGTGCCAGTAGTACGACTAGCGGTTACTCCTACGAGCAGTACTTC. Translation gives CASSTTSGYSYEQYF.